This T cell receptor beta chain is from a study of T cell responses to AZD1222 COVID-19 vaccine. The CDR3 has 18 residues. V was shortened by 0 bases and J by 2 bases, with 19 bases between the two germline ends. Germline CDR1 is SEHNR and CDR2 is FQNEAQ (reference sequence). Some clones are missing from TCRdb's copy, which holds only in-frame ones; the method was immunoSEQ multiplex PCR. The sample has about 150,000 clones, roughly nine tenths seen once. This TCR derives from an adult in good health. The sample was peripheral blood, taken on day 0 of AZD1222 vaccination. The rearrangement joins TRBV7-9 to TRBJ1-2; D is undetermined. CDR3: CASSLAPPLEFRNYGYTF. The CDR3 DNA sequence: TGTGCCAGCAGCTTAGCACCCCCCTTAGAGTTTAGGAACTATGGCTACACCTTC.